Listed below are T cell receptor beta chains from one sample, sequenced in a study of blood T cell repertoires in COVID-19. Data came from immunoSEQ multiplex PCR; TCRdb stores just in-frame clones and leaves some out. The table shows 350,000 to 500,000 clones, with about 88% occurring only once. Sequences were obtained from PBMCs or T cells enriched from blood (not recorded which). The receptors derive from a young woman who had been exposed to COVID-19. The CDR3 runs from the conserved cysteine through the conserved F or W. The D gene is left open where the match is weak. Not every row has a clone size; where given, it reads once, few, many or a size class.

TRBJ2-1 | TRBD2 | - | TRBV5-5 | CASSFIAGVSNEQFF | TGTGCCAGCAGCTTCATCGCGGGAGTTAGCAATGAGCAGTTCTTC
TRBJ2-6 | TRBD2 | - | TRBV19 | CASSSGGSGANVLTF | TGTGCCAGTAGCAGCGGGGGATCTGGGGCCAACGTCCTGACTTTC
TRBJ1-2 | - | few | TRBV3-1/TRBV3-2 | CASSQGGAANYGYTF | TGTGCCAGCAGCCAAGGTGGAGCTGCTAACTATGGCTACACCTTC
TRBJ2-7 | TRBD1 | - | TRBV5-1 | CASSATGPYEQYF | TGCGCCAGCAGCGCGACAGGGCCCTACGAGCAGTACTTC
TRBJ1-1 | - | - | TRBV6-5 | CASSYDGGTEAFF | TGTGCCAGCAGTTACGACGGGGGTACTGAAGCTTTCTTT
TRBJ2-1 | - | few | TRBV6-6 | CASSWDSGEQFF | TGTGCCAGCAGCTGGGACTCAGGAGAGCAGTTCTTC
TRBJ2-1 | - | - | TRBV13 | CASSLGSGRYGPNEQFF | TGTGCCAGCAGCTTAGGTTCGGGTAGATATGGCCCCAATGAGCAGTTCTTC
TRBJ1-2 | - | few | TRBV28 | CASHERTVYGYTF | TGTGCCTCCCACGAGAGGACAGTCTATGGCTACACCTTC
TRBJ1-6 | - | once | TRBV30 | CAWSRQGKTPLHF | TGTGCCTGGAGTAGGCAGGGGAAGACACCCCTCCACTTT
TRBJ2-7 | TRBD2 | - | TRBV6-5 | CASSSRLAGAYEQYF | TGTGCCAGCAGTTCCAGACTAGCGGGTGCGTACGAGCAGTACTTC
TRBJ1-2 | - | few | TRBV5-5 | CASRATVILAGTEGNYGYTF | TGTGCCAGCAGAGCAACGGTAATTTTGGCGGGTACAGAAGGAAACTATGGCTACACCTTC
TRBJ2-5 | - | once | TRBV7-3 | CASSFNGGVEETQYF | TGTGCCAGCAGCTTCAATGGCGGGGTAGAAGAGACCCAGTACTTC
TRBJ1-2 | - | - | TRBV7-9 | CASSLSQDYGYTF | TGTGCCAGCAGCTTGAGTCAGGACTATGGCTACACCTTC
TRBJ1-6 | TRBD1 | - | TRBV18 | CASSTPQQGRSSPLHF | TGTGCCAGCTCAACCCCCCAACAGGGGAGGTCTTCACCCCTCCACTTT
TRBJ1-4 | TRBD1 | - | TRBV18 | CASSPYTRGQRPNEKLFF | TGTGCCAGCTCACCATATACTAGGGGACAGCGGCCTAATGAAAAACTGTTTTTT
TRBJ2-7 | - | - | TRBV5-8 | CASSLGPLNEQYF | TGTGCCAGCAGCTTGGGTCCCTTAAACGAGCAGTACTTC
TRBJ1-4 | TRBD1 | - | TRBV5-4 | CASSPGTGPPTNEKLFF | TGTGCCAGCAGCCCGGGGACAGGGCCCCCCACTAATGAAAAACTGTTTTTT